These 19 T cell receptor beta chains were all obtained from the same sample, sequenced in a study of cytomegalovirus exposure and HLA in healthy donors. Primers: 60 Vbeta forward and 13 Jbeta reverse. Assay used: immunoSEQ multiplex PCR; TCRdb lists only in-frame clones, some missing. The listing contains 55,000 to 75,000 clones. The specimen sequenced was PBMCs. The receptors stem from a male donor in good health and CMV-seronegative.

The genes are TRBV11-3 and TRBJ2-7; 9 bases map to TRBD1. Per germline, CDR1 SGHNT and CDR2 YENEEA. This CDR3 comprises 15 residues. Germline trimming cut 5 bases from V and 3 bases from J; bases unmatched to any gene: 8. For the CDR3, the DNA is TGTGCCAGCAGCCCGGGACAGGGACAAGACTACGAGCAGTACTTC. Translation gives CASSPGQGQDYEQYF.

The chain links TRBV28 to TRBJ2-7, with D tentatively TRBD2 (6 bases). Germline CDR1 MDHEN, CDR2 SYDVKM. V gave up 2 bases and J gave up 3 bases, with 14 bases separating them. The CDR3 covers 15 residues. The chain's CDR3 is CASSLSGLSLYEQYF. The CDR3 DNA follows: TGTGCCAGCAGTTTAAGCGGGTTAAGTCTCTACGAGCAGTACTTC.

V gene TRBV9 combines with J gene TRBJ2-3, with D possibly matching TRBD2 (5 bases). The V and J ends lost 0 bases and 0 bases respectively, with 11 bases between them. The germline V gene has CDR1 SGDLS and CDR2 YYNGEE. This CDR3 has 16 amino acids. Here the CDR3 reads CASSVEDYASTDTQYF. For the CDR3, the DNA is TGTGCCAGCAGCGTAGAAGACTATGCTAGCACAGATACGCAGTATTTT. The whole variable domain, filled in from reference TRBV9 and TRBJ2-3, reads DSGVTQTPKHLITATGQRVTLRCSPRSGDLSVYWYQQSLDQGLQFLIQYYNGEERAKGNILERFSAQQFPDLHSELNLSSLELGDSALYFCASSVEDYASTDTQYFGPGTRLTVL.

This chain uses TRBV9 with TRBJ2-3, with a weak D call TRBD2 (6 bases). Germline lookup yields CDR1 SGDLS and CDR2 YYNGEE. The CDR3 covers 15 residues. Trimming cost V 0 bases and J 0 bases, with 8 bases left between them. The CDR3 reads CASSVVGTSTDTQYF. The CDR3 DNA sequence: TGTGCCAGCAGCGTAGTCGGGACTAGCACAGATACGCAGTATTTT. The full variable domain, its missing parts supplied by reference TRBV9 and TRBJ2-3, is DSGVTQTPKHLITATGQRVTLRCSPRSGDLSVYWYQQSLDQGLQFLIQYYNGEERAKGNILERFSAQQFPDLHSELNLSSLELGDSALYFCASSVVGTSTDTQYFGPGTRLTVL.

The genes are TRBV5-1 and TRBJ2-7; D unclear. V lost 4 bases, J lost 0 bases, and 11 bases lay in between. From germline, CDR1 is SGHRS and CDR2 YFSETQ. The CDR3 covers 14 residues. CDR3 residues: CASSLEMASYEQYF. In DNA, the CDR3 is TGCGCCAGCAGCCTAGAAATGGCCTCCTACGAGCAGTACTTC.

The chain couples TRBV6-5 to TRBJ2-5, with D perhaps matching TRBD1 (5 bases). The J call may be incorrect, as the DNA end agrees better with TRBJ2-7. The germline V gene encodes CDR1 MNHEY and CDR2 SVGAGI. The CDR3 totals 14 residues. CDR3: CASTKSGIPYEQYF. CDR3 sequence (DNA): TGTGCCAGCACCAAATCAGGGATCCCCTACGAGCAGTACTTC.

V is TRBV5-1 and J is TRBJ1-1; perhaps TRBD1 as D (5 bases). The germline CDR1 and CDR2 sequences are SGHRS and YFSETQ. The CDR3 covers 15 residues. Trimming removed 4 bases at V and 1 base at J, with 14 bases between. The CDR3 DNA reads TGCGCCAGCAGCGGCGGGGCCACACAGAACACTGAAGCTTTCTTT. Translation: CASSGGATQNTEAFF. Drawing the rest from reference TRBV5-1 and TRBJ1-1, the complete variable domain is KAGVTQTPRYLIKTRGQQVTLSCSPISGHRSVSWYQQTPGQGLQFLFEYFSETQRNKGNFPGRFSGRQFSNSRSEMNVSTLELGDSALYLCASSGGATQNTEAFFGQGTRLTVV.

V usage is TRBV30 and J usage is TRBJ1-2; possible D gene TRBD1, 5 bases. This CDR3 has 13 amino acids. Trimming pared 2 bases from V and 2 bases from J, leaving 9 bases between. The germline V gene encodes CDR1 GTSNPN and CDR2 SVGIG (reference sequence). The CDR3 reads CAWSRGRNYGYTF. The CDR3 nucleotides read TGTGCCTGGAGTAGGGGTCGGAACTATGGCTACACCTTC. The whole variable domain, remainder taken from reference TRBV30 and TRBJ1-2, is SQTIHQWPATLVQPVGSPLSLECTVEGTSNPNLYWYRQAAGRGLQLLFYSVGIGQISSEVPQNLSASRPQDRQFILSSKKLLLSDSGFYLCAWSRGRNYGYTFGSGTRLTVV.

The rearrangement links TRBV6-5 to TRBJ2-7; D is perhaps TRBD1 (5 bases). CDR1 and CDR2 from the germline V gene are MNHEY and SVGAGI. The CDR3 loop spans 13 amino acids. The germline V and J ends were trimmed by 4 bases and 5 bases, with 12 bases remaining between them. The CDR3, as DNA: TGTGCCAGCAGTTGGCAGGGTGGCGACGAGCAGTACTTC. This codes for CASSWQGGDEQYF.

This clone shows up as medium-sized by frequency. V is TRBV7-9 and J is TRBJ2-7; 10 positions match TRBD2. CDR1 and CDR2 from the germline V gene are SEHNR and FQNEAQ (reference sequence). The CDR3 is 16 amino acids. With V trimmed by 3 bases and J by 3 bases, 8 bases remained unmatched. CDR3 DNA: TGTGCCAGCAGCTTCCTAAGGAAGCGGGGGGGCTACGAGCAGTACTTC. Translated: CASSFLRKRGGYEQYF.

This chain connects TRBV13 to TRBJ2-4; 12 bases are shared with TRBD2. The length of the CDR3 is 18 residues. The germline V gene has CDR1 PRHDT and CDR2 FYEKMQ (reference sequence). Trimming at V came to 8 bases and at J to 1 base, leaving 12 bases not matched to a gene. CDR3 DNA: TGTGCCAGCGTTGGGACTAGCGGGCCTCTGGGTGCCAAAAACATTCAGTACTTC. Translating it yields CASVGTSGPLGAKNIQYF.

The V and J genes are TRBV5-1 and TRBJ2-5, with 9 bases fitting TRBD2. The V segment lost 4 bases and the J segment 1 base; nucleotides outside the gene matches: 8. The CDR3 runs to 16 residues. Per the germline V gene, CDR1 is SGHRS and CDR2 is YFSETQ. CDR3 region: CASSLGLAPIQETQYF. The CDR3 bases are TGCGCCAGCAGCCTAGGACTAGCGCCTATCCAAGAGACCCAGTACTTC. Looking up the rest from reference TRBV5-1 and TRBJ2-5 gives the full variable domain: KAGVTQTPRYLIKTRGQQVTLSCSPISGHRSVSWYQQTPGQGLQFLFEYFSETQRNKGNFPGRFSGRQFSNSRSEMNVSTLELGDSALYLCASSLGLAPIQETQYFGPGTRLLVL.

The CDR3 nucleotides read TGTGCCATCACAAGGGACACCCAAGAGACCCAGTACTTC. Protein sequence: CAITRDTQETQYF. The V and J genes are TRBV10-3 and TRBJ2-5; TRBD1 is a possible D gene (6 bases). Per the germline V gene, CDR1 is ENHRY and CDR2 is SYGVKD. The CDR3 runs 13 residues. The V and J ends lost 7 bases and 1 base respectively, with 10 bases between them.

The rearrangement joins TRBV11-2 to TRBJ2-5; 9 bases match TRBD2. The J call could be wrong; TRBJ2-7 is a better fit for the DNA end. The CDR3 has 15 residues. Germline V gene data show CDR1 as SGHAT and CDR2 as FQNNGV. CDR3 protein: CASSFSLAGQYEQYF. CDR3 coding DNA: TGTGCCAGCAGCTTCTCTCTAGCGGGGCAATACGAGCAGTACTTC.

This rearrangement joins TRBV5-1 to TRBJ1-1, with D uncertain. Trimming stripped 1 base from V and 0 bases from J, with 10 bases between. The CDR3 sequence is 15 residues long. In germline, CDR1 is SGHRS, CDR2 YFSETQ. CDR3 DNA: TGCGCCAGCAGCTTGTCACCCAACATGAACACTGAAGCTTTCTTT. As protein: CASSLSPNMNTEAFF.

With respect to this clone: At one end, the junction sequence differs from germline, possibly due to a read error. The V call is TRBV7-7, the J call TRBJ2-5, with TRBD2 matching 8 bases. This CDR3 contains 14 residues. Germline CDR1 and CDR2: SSHAT and FNYEAQ (reference sequence). In DNA, the CDR3 is TGTGCTAGCAGCTTAGGTGCTAGCGGGGAGACCCAGTACTTC. Protein sequence: CASSLGASGETQYF.

The genes are TRBV28 and TRBJ1-1; TRBD1 aligns across 7 bases. The V segment lost 3 bases and the J segment 2 bases; nucleotides outside the gene matches: 6. The CDR3 sequence is 15 residues long. Germline V gene data show CDR1 as MDHEN and CDR2 as SYDVKM. DNA of the CDR3: TGTGCCAGCAGTTTGCTTCCAGGGGGAAACACTGAAGCTTTCTTT. Amino acid sequence: CASSLLPGGNTEAFF.

This rearrangement joins TRBV6-1 to TRBJ2-1; tentative D call: TRBD2 (6 bases). Germline V CDR1 and CDR2: MNHNS, SASEGT. V lost 0 bases, J lost 10 bases, and 25 bases lay in between. This CDR3 has 18 residues. The CDR3 protein is CASSEAPGIAALDEEQFF. The CDR3, as DNA: TGTGCCAGCAGTGAAGCCCCCGGGATAGCGGCCCTTGACGAGGAGCAGTTCTTC.

This chain links TRBV2 with TRBJ2-7, with 9 bases lining up with TRBD2. The CDR3 extends over 14 amino acids. The V segment lost 7 bases and the J segment 2 bases; nucleotides outside the gene matches: 6. Germline CDR1 and CDR2: SNHLY and FYNNEI. This CDR3 is CASKKTSGTYEQYF. CDR3 DNA sequence: TGTGCCAGCAAGAAGACTAGCGGTACCTACGAGCAGTACTTC.